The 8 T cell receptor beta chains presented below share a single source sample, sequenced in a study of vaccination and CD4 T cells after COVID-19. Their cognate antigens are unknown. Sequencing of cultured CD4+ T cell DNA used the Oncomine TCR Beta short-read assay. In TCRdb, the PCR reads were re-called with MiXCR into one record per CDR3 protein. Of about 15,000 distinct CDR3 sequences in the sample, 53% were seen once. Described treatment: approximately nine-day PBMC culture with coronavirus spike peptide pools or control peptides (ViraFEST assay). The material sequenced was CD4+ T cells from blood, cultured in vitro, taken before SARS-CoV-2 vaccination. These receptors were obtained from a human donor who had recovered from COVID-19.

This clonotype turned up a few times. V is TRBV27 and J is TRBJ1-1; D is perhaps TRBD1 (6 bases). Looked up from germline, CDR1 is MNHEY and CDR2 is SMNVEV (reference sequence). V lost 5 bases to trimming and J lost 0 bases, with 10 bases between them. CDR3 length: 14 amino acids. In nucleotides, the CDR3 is TGTGCCAGCAGTCCGCACAGGGTGAACACTGAAGCTTTCTTT. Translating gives CASSPHRVNTEAFF.

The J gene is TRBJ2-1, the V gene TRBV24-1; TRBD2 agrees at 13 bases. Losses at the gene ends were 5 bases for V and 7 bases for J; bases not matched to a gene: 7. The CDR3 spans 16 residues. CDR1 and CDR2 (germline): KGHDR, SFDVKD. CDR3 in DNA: TGTGCCACCAGTGGGGAAGGGACTAGCGGGACTAATGAGCAGTTCTTC. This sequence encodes CATSGEGTSGTNEQFF.

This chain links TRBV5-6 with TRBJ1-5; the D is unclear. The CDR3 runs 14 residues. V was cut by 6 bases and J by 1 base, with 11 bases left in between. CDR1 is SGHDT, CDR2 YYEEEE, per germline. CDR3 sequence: CASTSGVSNQPQHF. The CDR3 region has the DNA TGTGCCAGCACCTCGGGAGTCAGCAATCAGCCCCAGCATTTT.

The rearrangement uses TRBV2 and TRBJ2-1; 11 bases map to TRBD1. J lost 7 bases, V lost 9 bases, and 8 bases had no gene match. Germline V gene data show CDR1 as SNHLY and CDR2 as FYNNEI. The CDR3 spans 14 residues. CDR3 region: CASVRDRGWNEQFF. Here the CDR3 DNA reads TGTGCCAGTGTCCGGGACAGGGGGTGGAATGAGCAGTTCTTC.

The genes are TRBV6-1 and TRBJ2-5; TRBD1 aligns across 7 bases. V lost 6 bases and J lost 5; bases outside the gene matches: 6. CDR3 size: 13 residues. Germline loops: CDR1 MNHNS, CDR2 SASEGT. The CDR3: CASSPTGRETQYF. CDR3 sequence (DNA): TGTGCCAGCAGCCCGACAGGGCGGGAGACCCAGTACTTC.

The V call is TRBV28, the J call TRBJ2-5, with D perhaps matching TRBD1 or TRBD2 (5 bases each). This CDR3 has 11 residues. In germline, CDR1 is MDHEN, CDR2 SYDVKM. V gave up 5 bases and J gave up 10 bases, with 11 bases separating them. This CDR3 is CASSETRGQYF. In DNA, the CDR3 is TGTGCCAGCAGTGAAACTAGGGGCCAGTACTTC.

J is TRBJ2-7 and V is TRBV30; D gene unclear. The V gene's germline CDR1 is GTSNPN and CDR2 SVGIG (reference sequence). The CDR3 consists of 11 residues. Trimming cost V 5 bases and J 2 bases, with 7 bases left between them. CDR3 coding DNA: TGTGCCTGGGGTTCCACCTACGAGCAGTACTTC. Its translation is CAWGSTYEQYF.

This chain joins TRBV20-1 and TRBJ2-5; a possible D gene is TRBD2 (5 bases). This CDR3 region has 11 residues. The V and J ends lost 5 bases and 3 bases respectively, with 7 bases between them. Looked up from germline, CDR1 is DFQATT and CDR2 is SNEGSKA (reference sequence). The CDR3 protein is CSARREETQYF. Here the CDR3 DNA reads TGCAGTGCTCGGCGGGAAGAGACCCAGTACTTC.